This T cell receptor (beta chain) came from a study of Tregs in tolerant kidney transplant recipients. Repertoires were generated with immunoSEQ multiplex PCR, while TCRdb's copy carries only in-frame clones and drops some. The table has over 60,000 clones, under 98% seen once. Findings and limits, study-wide: For some patients, primers changed over time, blocking nucleotide-level comparison. Biological reproducibility was not directly addressed, but technical replication error appeared minimal.

Looked up from germline, CDR1 is GTSNPN and CDR2 is SVGIG (reference sequence). The CDR3 is 14 residues long. The ends lost 2 bases at V and 3 bases at J; junction bases unmatched: 4. To note about this clone: Its antigen remains unidentified.

The chain has TRBV30 and TRBJ1-2, with 9 bases identical to TRBD1. The sequences come from CD4+ T cells from blood, collected before the transplant. The sequence was collected from a human donor who received a combined kidney and bone marrow transplant. CDR3 protein: CAWSKGQGDYGYTF. The CDR3 region has the DNA TGTGCCTGGAGTAAGGGACAGGGAGACTATGGCTACACCTTC.